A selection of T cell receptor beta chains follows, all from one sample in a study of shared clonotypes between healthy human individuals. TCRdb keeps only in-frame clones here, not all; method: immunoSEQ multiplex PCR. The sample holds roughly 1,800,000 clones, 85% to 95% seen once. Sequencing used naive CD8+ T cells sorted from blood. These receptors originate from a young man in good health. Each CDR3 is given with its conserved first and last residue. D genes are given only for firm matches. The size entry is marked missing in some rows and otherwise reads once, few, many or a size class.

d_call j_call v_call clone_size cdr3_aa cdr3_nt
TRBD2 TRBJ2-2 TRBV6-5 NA CASSYAPSGNTGELFF TGTGCCAGCAGTTACGCACCTAGCGGGAACACCGGGGAGCTGTTTTTT
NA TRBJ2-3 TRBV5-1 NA CASSLWGGGDTQYF TGCGCCAGCAGCTTGTGGGGGGGCGGAGATACGCAGTATTTT
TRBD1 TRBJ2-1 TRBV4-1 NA CASSQVFRGNEQFF TGCGCCAGCAGCCAAGTATTCAGGGGGAATGAGCAGTTCTTC
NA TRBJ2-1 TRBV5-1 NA CASSLEPGDHEQFF TGCGCCAGCAGCTTGGAGCCAGGGGACCATGAGCAGTTCTTC
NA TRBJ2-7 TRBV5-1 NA CASSLEDTYEQYF TGCGCCAGCAGCTTGGAGGACACCTACGAGCAGTACTTC
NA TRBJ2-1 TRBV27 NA CASSFLALSSYNEQFF TGTGCCAGCAGTTTCCTAGCCCTAAGCTCCTACAATGAGCAGTTCTTC
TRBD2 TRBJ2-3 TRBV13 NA CASSARLAGPRDTQYF TGTGCCAGCAGCGCCCGACTAGCGGGTCCTCGGGATACGCAGTATTTT
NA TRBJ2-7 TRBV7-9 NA CASSPKDSSEQYF TGTGCCAGCAGCCCCAAAGACAGCTCCGAGCAGTACTTC
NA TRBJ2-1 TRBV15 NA CATSSPWQYNEQFF TGTGCCACCAGCAGCCCCTGGCAGTACAATGAGCAGTTCTTC
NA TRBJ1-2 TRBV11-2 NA CASSGDIYGYTF TGTGCCAGCAGCGGGGACATTTATGGCTACACCTTC
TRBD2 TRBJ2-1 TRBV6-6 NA CASSYSLSGGLGEQFF TGTGCCAGCAGTTACTCACTTAGCGGGGGCTTGGGTGAGCAGTTCTTC
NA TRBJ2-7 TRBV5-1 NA CASSFSESYEQYF TGCGCCAGCAGCTTTTCCGAATCCTACGAGCAGTACTTC
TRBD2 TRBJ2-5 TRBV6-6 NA CASRITGGWQETQYF TGTGCCAGCAGGATCACGGGAGGGTGGCAAGAGACCCAGTACTTC
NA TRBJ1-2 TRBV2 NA CASSEALKKEGYTF TGTGCCAGCAGTGAAGCGCTCAAGAAAGAGGGCTACACCTTC
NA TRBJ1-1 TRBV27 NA CASSLGGEAFF TGTGCCAGCAGTTTAGGTGGGGAAGCTTTCTTT
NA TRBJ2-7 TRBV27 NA CASSYQISYEQYF TGTGCCAGCAGTTACCAGATCTCCTACGAGCAGTACTTC
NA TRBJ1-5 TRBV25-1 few CASSEYGYNQPQHF TGTGCCAGCAGTGAATATGGATACAATCAGCCCCAGCATTTT
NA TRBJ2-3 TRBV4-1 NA CASSLSTGADTQYF TGCGCCAGCAGCCTATCGACTGGAGCAGATACGCAGTATTTT
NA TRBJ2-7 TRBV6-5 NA CASSSGSYEQYF TGTGCCAGCAGTTCCGGGAGCTACGAGCAGTACTTC
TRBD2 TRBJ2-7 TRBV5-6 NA CASSLEGGSTYEQYF TGTGCCAGCAGCTTGGAAGGCGGGAGCACCTACGAGCAGTACTTC
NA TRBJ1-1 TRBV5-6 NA CASSFGQVTEAFF TGTGCCAGCAGCTTTGGGCAGGTCACTGAAGCTTTCTTT
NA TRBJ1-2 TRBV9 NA CASSSGAGGYTF TGTGCCAGCTCGTCGGGGGCGGGTGGCTACACCTTC
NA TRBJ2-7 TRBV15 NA CATSMAKDSMEEQYF TGTGCCACCAGCATGGCGAAGGACAGCATGGAAGAGCAGTACTTC
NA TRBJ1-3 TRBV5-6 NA CASSLGTGGNTIYF TGTGCCAGCAGCTTGGGAACAGGGGGAAACACCATATATTTT
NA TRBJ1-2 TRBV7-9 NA CASSLPGLGYGYTF TGTGCCAGCAGCTTACCGGGGCTTGGCTATGGCTACACCTTC
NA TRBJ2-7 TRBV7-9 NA CASSQTSSGVSYEQYF TGTGCCAGCAGCCAAACGTCATCCGGGGTCTCCTACGAGCAGTACTTC
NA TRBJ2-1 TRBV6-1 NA CASSERRNGVDEQFF TGTGCCAGCAGTGAAAGACGGAACGGGGTAGATGAGCAGTTCTTC
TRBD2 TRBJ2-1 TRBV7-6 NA CASSNTSGGRNEQFF TGTGCCAGCAGCAATACTAGCGGGGGGAGGAATGAGCAGTTCTTC
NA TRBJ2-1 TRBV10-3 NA CAISEEYNEQFF TGTGCCATCAGTGAAGAGTACAATGAGCAGTTCTTC
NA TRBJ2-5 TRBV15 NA CATSRDASAETQYF TGTGCCACCAGCAGAGATGCTAGCGCAGAGACCCAGTACTTC
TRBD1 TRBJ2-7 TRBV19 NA CASSRGGTGGLEQYF TGTGCCAGTAGCCGAGGAGGGACAGGGGGCTTGGAGCAGTACTTC